The clone carrying this TCR beta chain was found a few times. Its antigen is unknown. The data were taken from a study of vaccination and CD4 T cells after COVID-19. About the study: The study collected post-vaccine samples a median about 71 days after dose two, with a range of 14 to 241.

Stated treatment: approximately nine-day PBMC culture with coronavirus spike peptide pools or control peptides (ViraFEST assay). Cell culture was performed with 2 million or so PBMCs per well in the presence of about 10 IU/ml IL-2 and approximately 9.6 ug/ml peptide pools. Cultures got half-medium changes with IL-2 on days 3 and 7. The assay that was used to sequence DNA from cultured CD4+ T cells was the Oncomine TCR Beta short-read assay. TCRdb ran MiXCR on the PCR reads and lists one entry per CDR3 protein. The sample includes roughly 15,000 distinct CDR3 sequences, less than 30% of them seen just once. CDR1 MGHRA and CDR2 YSYEKL come from the germline V gene. The CDR3 has 15 residues. V was pared by 1 base and J by 3 bases, with 7 bases between.

The chain joins TRBV4-1 to TRBJ1-6; D is undetermined. This TCR came from a human donor with COVID-19. The specimen sequenced was cultured CD4+ T cells from blood. The CDR3 region is CASSQGGNYNSPLHF. Written as DNA, the CDR3 is TGCGCCAGCAGCCAAGGGGGAAACTATAATTCACCCCTCCACTTT.